This T cell receptor (beta chain) was documented in a study of T-cell reconstitution after alpha-beta-depleted transplantation in children (dated by TCRdb to the mid-2010s). Regarding the research as a whole: Using TCR repertoire profiling, the study quantitatively followed how T-cell immune reconstitution unfolded in children after TCRalphabeta/CD19-depleted allogeneic hematopoietic cell transplantation.

This clonotype has a count of ten or more. Its cognate antigen has yet to be identified. Per-nucleotide qualities are absent, and no much larger clonotype sits a single base away. Libraries came from PCR. The reads were generated on an Illumina HiSeq 2500. TCR library preparation used molecular barcoding, with unique molecular identifiers applied to normalize quantification of the TCRbeta repertoire. The public reads were reprocessed in TCRdb via fastp at Q25 and MiXCR, keeping in-frame beta chains. Rows matching on CDR3 protein sequence are summarized as one entry with the most common DNA and genes. This sample has a few hundred thousand distinct CDR3 sequences in its table, and 10% of those were observed once. The ten largest clones add up to 2% to 3% of the sample. For CDR1 and CDR2, the germline V gene lists KGHDR and SFDVKD. V trim: 5 bases; J trim: 5 bases; unmatched bases: 11. Measured from the cysteine to the phenylalanine, the CDR3 is 16 residues long. The entry retains the CDR3 DNA only, 48 bases that are in frame from base 1.

The chain was built from TRBV24-1 and TRBJ2-5, with 9 middle bases fitting TRBD2. The sequence was collected from a human donor who donated a stem cell graft to a child with acute lymphoblastic leukemia. The starting material was PBMCs from the stem cell graft donor, obtained from the stem cell graft. The nucleotide sequence reads TGTGCCACCAGTGTGGGATTAGCGGGAGTGGAGGAGACCCAGTACTTC. Translation gives CATSVGLAGVEETQYF.